These 21 T cell receptor beta chains share one sample of origin, sequenced in a study of cytomegalovirus exposure and HLA in healthy donors (dated by TCRdb to about 2017). Library prep was done by the immunoSEQ multiplex PCR assay. For the multiplex PCR, a mixture combining 60 forward primers for TCR Vbeta segments and 13 reverse primers for TCR Jbeta segments was used. As stored in TCRdb, this immuneACCESS dataset retains in-frame rearrangements with V and J assigned. A fraction of the clones does not appear; measured against another copy, unresolved V genes explain less than half of the discrepancy, and the remainder lacks a known reason. The sample table holds around 70,000 clones. 0.8% to 1% of the sample comes from the top ten. Sequencing was done on a sample of PBMCs. The receptors shown here come from a boy aged 5-17 years in good health and CMV-seronegative.

The J gene is TRBJ2-2, the V gene TRBV19; tentatively, D is TRBD1 (5 bases). Germline V gene data show CDR1 as LNHDA and CDR2 as SQIVND (reference sequence). The CDR3 extends over 12 amino acids. Trimming took 9 bases from V and 2 from J, leaving 7 bases between them. As DNA, the CDR3 is TGTGCCAGCGGACAAAACACCGGGGAGCTGTTTTTT. Its translation is CASGQNTGELFF.

The CDR3 nucleotides are TGTGCCAGCAGCTTACAGGGCCCCACCTTTGAGCAGTTCTTC. Translating gives CASSLQGPTFEQFF. The V gene is TRBV5-4, the J gene TRBJ2-1; weak D call: TRBD1 (6 bases). The CDR3 extends over 14 amino acids. V was cut by 2 bases and J by 9 bases, with 15 bases left in between. Germline V gives CDR1 SGHNT, CDR2 YYREEE (reference sequence).

The chain employs TRBV19 and TRBJ1-2, with TRBD1 matching 8 bases. CDR1 and CDR2 from the germline V gene are LNHDA and SQIVND (reference sequence). V lost 3 bases and J lost 0; bases outside the gene matches: 3. The CDR3 sequence is 15 residues long. This chain's CDR3 is CASSIPGQANYGYTF. The DNA of the CDR3 is TGTGCCAGTAGTATTCCGGGACAGGCTAACTATGGCTACACCTTC. Variable domain in full (rest from reference TRBV19 and TRBJ1-2): DGGITQSPKYLFRKEGQNVTLSCEQNLNHDAMYWYRQDPGQGLRLIYYSQIVNDFQKGDIAEGYSVSREKKESFPLTVTSAQKNPTAFYLCASSIPGQANYGYTFGSGTRLTVV.

CDR3 loop: CASSLVGGRSYNEQFF. The CDR3 DNA follows: TGTGCCAGCAGCTTAGTGGGCGGGAGATCCTACAATGAGCAGTTCTTC. The chain is built from TRBV11-3 and TRBJ2-1; TRBD2 aligns across 7 bases. CDR1 SGHNT and CDR2 YENEEA come from the germline V gene. J lost 1 base, V lost 1 base, and 4 bases had no gene match. The CDR3 length is 16 residues.

The chain joins TRBV6-6 to TRBJ2-7; 8 bases fit TRBD2. Losses at the gene ends were 6 bases for V and 5 bases for J; bases not matched to a gene: 6. The CDR3 totals 13 residues. From germline, CDR1 is MNHNY and CDR2 SVGAGI (reference sequence). The chain's CDR3 is CASRPAGDDEQYF. The CDR3 nucleotides read TGTGCCAGCAGGCCAGCGGGGGACGACGAGCAGTACTTC.

The genes are TRBV11-2 and TRBJ1-2; D unresolved. Trimming shortened V by 4 bases and J by 2 bases, and 8 bases separated the two germline ends. Looked up from germline, CDR1 is SGHAT and CDR2 is FQNNGV. This CDR3 comprises 13 residues. CDR3 nucleotide sequence: TGTGCCAGCAGCTCGGCCGGGAACTATGGCTACACCTTC. Residues: CASSSAGNYGYTF.

The CDR3 DNA follows: TGTGCCGGAGGGGACAGGGAAGGTGAGCAGTTCTTC. This encodes CAGGDREGEQFF. The J gene is TRBJ2-1, the V gene TRBV19; TRBD1 aligns across 9 bases. Germline V gene lookup returns CDR1 LNHDA and CDR2 SQIVND (reference sequence). With 11 bases clipped from V and 9 bases from J, the junction kept 8 bases outside the gene matches. CDR3 size: 12 residues.

The chain carries TRBV5-3 and TRBJ1-5; D might be TRBD1 (6 bases). Being an ORF, TRBV5-3 has a function that is uncertain. With 0 bases removed from V and 6 bases from J, the gap between germline ends came to 19 bases. The CDR3 totals 17 residues. CDR3 residues: CARSLDPGGRRPQPQHF. CDR3 in DNA: TGTGCCAGAAGCTTGGATCCCGGGGGGCGCAGGCCTCAGCCCCAGCATTTT.

J is TRBJ1-2 and V is TRBV4-3; D is unclear. Germline V CDR1 and CDR2: LGHNA, YSLEER. The CDR3 runs 13 residues. The V and J ends lost 5 bases and 3 bases respectively, with 10 bases between them. The CDR3 loop reads CASSSTEDYGYTF. The CDR3 bases are TGCGCCAGCAGCTCGACCGAGGACTATGGCTACACCTTC.

CDR3 nucleotide sequence: TGTGCCAGTAATACAGGGTCCTCGGTTAGGGCCAACGTCCTGACTTTC. Translation gives CASNTGSSVRANVLTF. The chain has TRBV19 and TRBJ2-6; possibly TRBD1 for D (6 bases). CDR1 and CDR2 (germline): LNHDA, SQIVND (reference sequence). This CDR3 region has 16 residues. The V gene lost 7 bases and the J gene lost 5 bases, with 18 bases spanning the gap.

This chain uses TRBV18 with TRBJ1-1, with D possibly matching TRBD1 (6 bases). Trimming cost V 2 bases and J 3 bases, with 19 bases left between them. CDR3 length: 17 amino acids. The germline gives CDR1 KGHSH, CDR2 LQKENI. CDR3 nucleotide sequence: TGTGCCAGCTCACCAAACCCAGGGGCGAGTGGGGACACTGAAGCTTTCTTT. Amino acid sequence: CASSPNPGASGDTEAFF.

The chain's CDR3 is CASSLTGGITDTQYF. CDR3 nucleotide sequence: TGCGCCAGCAGCTTGACAGGGGGGATCACAGATACGCAGTATTTT. The chain carries TRBV5-1 and TRBJ2-3; TRBD1 aligns across 8 bases. Trimming at V came to 1 base and at J to 2 bases, leaving 3 bases not matched to a gene. The germline gives CDR1 SGHRS, CDR2 YFSETQ. The CDR3 sequence is 15 residues long.

The chain combines TRBV2 with TRBJ1-5, with 8 bases lining up with TRBD1. CDR3 length: 13 amino acids. Germline V gene lookup returns CDR1 SNHLY and CDR2 FYNNEI. The trim removed 3 bases at V and 6 bases at J, leaving 1 base unmatched. CDR3 sequence reads: CASSDRGLQPQHF. In nucleotides, the CDR3 is TGTGCCAGCAGTGACAGGGGGCTTCAGCCCCAGCATTTT. Filled out from reference TRBV2 and TRBJ1-5, the complete variable domain reads EPEVTQTPSHQVTQMGQEVILRCVPISNHLYFYWYRQILGQKVEFLVSFYNNEISEKSEIFDDQFSVERPDGSNFTLKIRSTKLEDSAMYFCASSDRGLQPQHFGDGTRLSIL.

This chain connects TRBV7-3 to TRBJ1-2, with D tentatively TRBD1 (6 bases). The germline V gene encodes CDR1 SGHTA and CDR2 FQGTGA. This CDR3 has 16 residues. The V and J ends lost 2 bases and 0 bases respectively, with 13 bases between them. The CDR3: CASSLLPQGTNYGYTF. CDR3 coding DNA: TGTGCCAGCAGCTTACTGCCTCAGGGGACTAACTATGGCTACACCTTC. Combining the CDR3 with reference TRBV7-3 and TRBJ1-2 gives the whole variable domain GAGVSQTPSNKVTEKGKYVELRCDPISGHTALYWYRQSLGQGPEFLIYFQGTGAADDSGLPNDRFFAVRPEGSVSTLKIQRTERGDSAVYLCASSLLPQGTNYGYTFGSGTRLTVV.

The chain uses TRBV19 and TRBJ2-5, with 7 nucleotides matching TRBD1. The CDR3 is made up of 17 amino acids. CDR1 LNHDA and CDR2 SQIVND come from the germline V gene (reference sequence). V was pared by 3 bases and J by 0 bases, with 10 bases of the junction left unmatched. DNA for the CDR3: TGTGCCAGTAGTATCTTTCTCGACAGGGCTCACCAAGAGACCCAGTACTTC. It specifies CASSIFLDRAHQETQYF. Full variable domain (rest looked up from reference TRBV19 and TRBJ2-5): DGGITQSPKYLFRKEGQNVTLSCEQNLNHDAMYWYRQDPGQGLRLIYYSQIVNDFQKGDIAEGYSVSREKKESFPLTVTSAQKNPTAFYLCASSIFLDRAHQETQYFGPGTRLLVL.

The J gene is TRBJ2-2, the V gene TRBV11-1, with D possibly TRBD1 on 5 matching bases. Germline values: CDR1 SGHAT, CDR2 FQDESV (reference sequence). Trimming removed 1 base at V and 6 bases at J, with 9 bases between. The CDR3 contains 14 residues. The CDR3 coding sequence is TGTGCCAGCAGCTTAGAGGCCAGGGCCGGGGAGCTGTTTTTT. Protein: CASSLEARAGELFF. Looking up the rest from reference TRBV11-1 and TRBJ2-2 gives the full variable domain: EAEVAQSPRYKITEKSQAVAFWCDPISGHATLYWYRQILGQGPELLVQFQDESVVDDSQLPKDRFSAERLKGVDSTLKIQPAELGDSAMYLCASSLEARAGELFFGEGSRLTVL.

This rearrangement joins TRBV15 to TRBJ2-2; TRBD1 aligns across 9 bases. The CDR3 is made up of 15 amino acids. Germline V gives CDR1 LNHNV, CDR2 YYDKDF (reference sequence). J was trimmed by 3 bases and V by 7 bases; bases with no gene match: 6. The CDR3 region has the DNA TGTGCCACCACTCCGGGACAGGGCCACACCGGGGAGCTGTTTTTT. Translation: CATTPGQGHTGELFF.

This chain joins TRBV6-1 and TRBJ1-3; no clear D. Germline V CDR1 and CDR2: MNHNS, SASEGT. The length of the CDR3 is 15 residues. V was pared by 1 base and J by 0 bases, with 7 bases between. The CDR3: CASSEGLISGNTIYF. CDR3 nucleotide sequence: TGTGCCAGCAGTGAAGGGCTGATCTCTGGAAACACCATATATTTT.

The chain links TRBV28 to TRBJ1-1; 12 bases map to TRBD1. The CDR3 sequence is 17 residues long. Trimming cost V 7 bases and J 1 base; bases outside gene matches: 10. CDR1 is MDHEN, CDR2 SYDVKM, per germline. The CDR3 protein is CASTSGGQGAGNTEAFF. The CDR3 DNA follows: TGTGCCAGCACCTCAGGGGGACAGGGGGCTGGGAACACTGAAGCTTTCTTT.

The chain employs TRBV9 and TRBJ1-2; TRBD1 is a possible D gene (6 bases). The length of the CDR3 is 15 residues. Germline V gene data show CDR1 as SGDLS and CDR2 as YYNGEE. Trimming left V 0 bases short and J 6 bases short, with 15 bases between. For the CDR3, the DNA is TGTGCCAGCAGCGTAGGGGGCGACAGGCGAGATGGCTACACCTTC. It is translated as CASSVGGDRRDGYTF.

The rearrangement uses TRBV5-5 and TRBJ2-7; 7 bases line up with TRBD1. The V gene end was trimmed by 1 base and the J gene end by 4 bases; junction bases not matched to a gene: 2. Germline CDR1 is SGHKS and CDR2 is YYEKEE (reference sequence). The CDR3 is 13 amino acids. CDR3 sequence: CASSLQQGYEQYF. Written as DNA, the CDR3 is TGTGCCAGCAGCTTGCAACAGGGGTACGAGCAGTACTTC. The entire variable domain, with the rest obtained from reference TRBV5-5 and TRBJ2-7, is as follows: DAGVTQSPTHLIKTRGQQVTLRCSPISGHKSVSWYQQVLGQGPQFIFQYYEKEERGRGNFPDRFSARQFPNYSSELNVNALLLGDSALYLCASSLQQGYEQYFGPGTRLTVT.